This T cell receptor (beta chain) was captured by sequencing in a study of cytomegalovirus exposure and HLA in healthy donors. Study details: An earlier analysis identified 120 million or so unique TCR beta sequences in approximately 190 million T cells.

Whole-study findings and limits: In vitro confirmation showed a few CMV-associated chains to be CMV antigen specific. Donor immune exposure was known only as CMV serostatus. Prediction of most subjects' HLA-A and HLA-B alleles by TCR beta sequences was reportedly accurate.

Details on this clone: Its antigen is still unknown.

The primer mix had 60 Vbeta and 13 Jbeta primers. Sequencing was performed with immunoSEQ multiplex PCR; in TCRdb, only in-frame clones are kept and a portion is missing. The sample has 65,000 to 80,000 clones. The germline V gene encodes CDR1 SGDLS and CDR2 YYNGEE. V was cut by 0 bases and J by 8 bases, with 11 bases left in between. The length of the CDR3 is 13 residues. Sequenced input: PBMCs. The receptor was derived from a female donor in good health and CMV-seropositive. The genes are TRBV9 and TRBJ1-1, with no clear D. The CDR3 DNA reads TGTGCCAGCAGCGTAGCGGGGTATGGGGAAGCTTTCTTT. Residues: CASSVAGYGEAFF.